The 6 T cell receptor beta chains in this list originate from one sample, sequenced in a study of blood T cell repertoires in COVID-19 (dated by TCRdb to about 2020). The library relied on the immunoSEQ multiplex PCR assay. What TCRdb holds here is the immuneACCESS table cut down to in-frame rearrangements. Part of the clones is not present; checked against another copy, under half of the missing clones reflect an unresolved V gene, and the others are unexplained. For this sample the table gives 250,000 to 300,000 clones, of which over 80% were detected only once. The ten biggest clones cover approximately 6.5% of the sample. The sample taken for sequencing was peripheral blood. The receptors here all came from a woman between 45 and 65 years old with COVID-19, enrolled during active disease.

The chain combines TRBV19 with TRBJ2-7; 7 bases are a match to TRBD2. The CDR3 is 15 amino acids. The trim removed 7 bases at V and 4 bases at J, leaving 13 bases unmatched. The germline gives CDR1 LNHDA, CDR2 SQIVND (reference sequence). The CDR3: CASTLNRLAVYEQYF. CDR3 DNA: TGTGCCAGTACCCTAAACCGACTAGCAGTTTACGAGCAGTACTTC.

This sequence joins TRBV5-1 and TRBJ2-7; D may be TRBD2 (6 bases). Trimming shortened V by 4 bases and J by 2 bases, and 16 bases separated the two germline ends. Germline V gene data show CDR1 as SGHRS and CDR2 as YFSETQ. The CDR3 runs to 15 residues. CDR3 amino acids: CASSLAGGKTYEQYF. CDR3 DNA: TGCGCCAGCAGCCTGGCTGGGGGGAAAACCTACGAGCAGTACTTC.

This clone was found a few times. The rearrangement links TRBV7-2 to TRBJ2-7, with D perhaps matching TRBD1 (5 bases). Trimming shortened V by 4 bases and J by 3 bases, and 13 bases separated the two germline ends. CDR1 and CDR2 from the germline V gene are SGHTA and FQGNSA. The CDR3 consists of 14 residues. CDR3 sequence reads: CASSSDRRNYEQYF. The CDR3 nucleotides are TGTGCCAGCAGCTCAGACAGACGAAACTACGAGCAGTACTTC.

The rearrangement uses TRBV30 and TRBJ1-4; the match to TRBD1 covers 8 bases. The trim removed 7 bases at V and 7 bases at J, leaving 14 bases unmatched. The germline CDR1 and CDR2 sequences are GTSNPN and SVGIG (reference sequence). The CDR3 totals 15 residues. CDR3 sequence reads: CASWDRSAEGEKLFF. CDR3 in DNA: TGTGCCTCCTGGGACAGGTCCGCTGAGGGTGAAAAACTGTTTTTT.

V is TRBV4-3 and J is TRBJ2-2, with 9 bases that match TRBD1. Germline CDR1 and CDR2: LGHNA and YSLEER. The CDR3 length is 17 residues. The trim removed 0 bases at V and 3 bases at J, leaving 5 bases unmatched. For the CDR3, the DNA is TGCGCCAGCAGCCAAGAGGGACAGGGTGTGTACACCGGGGAGCTGTTTTTT. It encodes CASSQEGQGVYTGELFF.

In this sample, this clone turned up once. V usage is TRBV30 and J usage is TRBJ2-5, with D tentatively TRBD2 (7 bases). Germline-derived CDR1 and CDR2 are GTSNPN and SVGIG (reference sequence). Trimming took 1 base from V and 7 from J, leaving 13 bases between them. This CDR3 has 13 amino acids. The CDR3 loop reads CAWSAGGRATQYF. The CDR3 coding sequence is TGTGCCTGGAGTGCCGGGGGGCGGGCGACCCAGTACTTC.